These 28 T cell receptor beta chains originate from one sample sequenced in a study of blood T cell repertoires in COVID-19. TCRdb keeps only in-frame clones here, not all; method: immunoSEQ multiplex PCR. The sample holds 70,000 to 95,000 clones, 85% to 95% seen once. Sequencing was performed on peripheral blood. These receptors all stem from a woman aged 55-69 years with active COVID-19.

The chain employs TRBV30 and TRBJ2-7, with no clear D. This CDR3 is built from 12 residues. Trimming stripped 2 bases from V and 3 bases from J, with 8 bases between. From germline, CDR1 is GTSNPN and CDR2 SVGIG (reference sequence). CDR3 in amino acids: CAWSSPSYEQYF. CDR3 nucleotides: TGTGCCTGGAGTTCCCCTAGCTACGAGCAGTACTTC.

The chain employs TRBV6-4 and TRBJ2-5; 13 positions match TRBD2. This CDR3 comprises 19 residues. CDR1 is MRHNA and CDR2 is SNTAGT in the germline V gene. Trimming removed 2 bases from V and 2 bases from J; junction bases left unmatched: 11. The chain's CDR3 is CASSDRRLAGGSFQETQYF. The CDR3 DNA follows: TGTGCCAGCAGTGACAGGAGACTAGCGGGAGGAAGCTTTCAAGAGACCCAGTACTTC.

The chain uses TRBV6-5 and TRBJ1-5; 7 bases line up with TRBD1. With V trimmed by 8 bases and J by 0 bases, 7 bases remained unmatched. The germline V gene encodes CDR1 MNHEY and CDR2 SVGAGI. The CDR3 has 15 residues. Here the CDR3 reads CASGGPGGSNQPQHF. The CDR3 coding sequence is TGTGCCAGCGGAGGCCCAGGGGGTAGCAATCAGCCCCAGCATTTT.

This clone has a single count. The V call is TRBV6-2 or TRBV6-3, the J call TRBJ1-1; no clear D. Germline CDR1 and CDR2: MNHEY and SVGEGT. Trimming removed 3 bases at V and 7 bases at J, with 9 bases between. The CDR3 consists of 12 residues. DNA for the CDR3: TGTGCCAGCAGTTATCAGTTGAATGAAGCTTTCTTT. Amino acids: CASSYQLNEAFF.

This clone was recorded once. Here the CDR3 reads CASSPGGQPKYQETQYF. As DNA, the CDR3 is TGTGCCAGCAGCCCCGGGGGGCAGCCGAAGTACCAAGAGACCCAGTACTTC. The chain recombines TRBV9 with TRBJ2-5; D may be TRBD2 (7 bases). The CDR3 spans 17 residues. V was pared by 4 bases and J by 0 bases, with 19 bases between. The germline V gene has CDR1 SGDLS and CDR2 YYNGEE.

This clone was detected once. The chain has TRBV10-3 and TRBJ1-1; tentatively, D is TRBD1 (5 bases). Between the trimmed V and J ends, which lost 7 bases and 4 bases, there was a span of 13 bases. This CDR3 contains 13 residues. The germline V gene encodes CDR1 ENHRY and CDR2 SYGVKD. Here the CDR3 reads CAITQTEGTEAFF. Written as DNA, the CDR3 is TGTGCCATCACCCAGACAGAAGGCACTGAAGCTTTCTTT.

The V gene is TRBV11-3, the J gene TRBJ2-3; a possible D gene is TRBD2 (6 bases). V lost 5 bases and J 14 bases, leaving 20 bases between the germline ends. The germline CDR1 and CDR2 sequences are SGHNT and YENEEA. CDR3 length: 13 residues. CDR3 sequence (DNA): TGTGCCAGCAGCACAAAGGGACTCTCAAGGGCGTATTTT. Its protein is CASSTKGLSRAYF.

This chain uses TRBV29-1 with TRBJ1-2; possibly TRBD1 for D (5 bases). The CDR3 runs to 12 residues. Germline assignment: CDR1 SQVTM and CDR2 ANQGSEA. Trimming stripped 2 bases from V and 4 bases from J, with 8 bases between. CDR3: CSVERGGYGYTF. DNA for the CDR3: TGCAGCGTTGAACGGGGGGGCTATGGCTACACCTTC. Full variable domain (outside the CDR3, taken from reference TRBV29-1 and TRBJ1-2): SAVISQKPSRDICQRGTSLTIQCQVDSQVTMMFWYRQQPGQSLTLIATANQGSEATYESGFVIDKFPISRPNLTFSTLTVSNMSPEDSSIYLCSVERGGYGYTFGSGTRLTVV.

This chain links TRBV18 with TRBJ2-7; 15 bases agree with TRBD2. J lost 6 bases, V lost 8 bases, and 11 bases had no gene match. The germline V gene encodes CDR1 KGHSH and CDR2 LQKENI. This CDR3 region has 16 residues. In DNA form, the CDR3 reads TGTGCCAGCGCCTCCGGGACTAGCGGGAGGCCGGGCGAGCAGTACTTC. Encoded protein: CASASGTSGRPGEQYF.

The chain carries TRBV28 and TRBJ2-7, with a possible D match to TRBD1 (6 bases). The CDR3 is 13 residues long. Trimming shortened V by 6 bases and J by 3 bases, and 12 bases separated the two germline ends. Per the germline V gene, CDR1 is MDHEN and CDR2 is SYDVKM. The CDR3, as DNA: TGTGCCAGCAGCCCGAGGGGGAACTACGAGCAGTACTTC. The encoded protein is CASSPRGNYEQYF.

This CDR3 reads CASSIVSRRNEQFF. In nucleotides, the CDR3 is TGTGCCAGTAGTATAGTTTCTAGACGCAATGAGCAGTTCTTC. This chain uses TRBV19 with TRBJ2-1; D gene ambiguous. The CDR3 sequence is 14 residues long. Germline V CDR1 and CDR2: LNHDA, SQIVND (reference sequence). The V gene lost 1 base and the J gene lost 6 bases, with 10 bases spanning the gap.

The chain recombines TRBV19 with TRBJ1-1, with D possibly being TRBD1 (6 bases). CDR3 length equals 15 residues. The V gene lost 4 bases and the J gene lost 4 bases, with 16 bases spanning the gap. Per germline, CDR1 LNHDA and CDR2 SQIVND (reference sequence). This CDR3 is CASSTLGGVGTEAFF. The CDR3 DNA is TGTGCCAGTAGTACCCTAGGGGGGGTCGGCACTGAAGCTTTCTTT.

The chain links TRBV11-2 to TRBJ1-2, with TRBD1 as a possible D gene (6 bases). Trimming shortened V by 5 bases and J by 0 bases, and 13 bases separated the two germline ends. CDR3 length: 15 amino acids. CDR1 is SGHAT and CDR2 is FQNNGV in the germline V gene. CDR3 sequence (DNA): TGTGCCAGCAGCCTACAGGGTAAAACTAACTATGGCTACACCTTC. It translates to CASSLQGKTNYGYTF.

V is TRBV19 and J is TRBJ1-6; D perhaps matches TRBD1 (5 bases). The germline V gene has CDR1 LNHDA and CDR2 SQIVND (reference sequence). The CDR3 loop spans 14 amino acids. V was pared by 3 bases and J by 7 bases, with 10 bases between. CDR3: CASSMVGVNSPLHF. The CDR3 DNA reads as TGTGCCAGTAGTATGGTAGGGGTAAATTCACCCCTCCACTTT.

The V gene is TRBV6-5, the J gene TRBJ1-1, with 9 bases identical to TRBD1. After removal of 6 bases from V and 4 bases from J, the junction contained 6 bases not matched to a gene. CDR3 length equals 14 residues. Germline V gene data show CDR1 as MNHEY and CDR2 as SVGAGI. The CDR3: CASSPGQGLTEAFF. The CDR3 bases are TGTGCCAGCAGCCCGGGACAGGGCCTCACTGAAGCTTTCTTT.

This clone has only a few counts. The chain couples TRBV19 to TRBJ1-5; D is perhaps TRBD1 (6 bases). The CDR3 covers 13 residues. Germline V gives CDR1 LNHDA, CDR2 SQIVND (reference sequence). V lost 8 bases and J lost 6, with 14 bases in between. In nucleotides, the CDR3 is TGTGCCAGTGCGCAGGGGCGAGGTCAGCCCCAGCATTTT. Translated, it gives CASAQGRGQPQHF.

The chain uses TRBV18 and TRBJ2-5; TRBD1 matches at 10 bases. The CDR3 has 16 residues. Per the germline V gene, CDR1 is KGHSH and CDR2 is LQKENI. The V gene end was trimmed by 2 bases and the J gene end by 5 bases; junction bases not matched to a gene: 8. The CDR3 here is CASSPMGTGEEETQYF. As DNA, the CDR3 is TGTGCCAGCTCACCAATGGGGACAGGGGAGGAGGAGACCCAGTACTTC. The full variable domain, rest sourced from reference TRBV18 and TRBJ2-5, is NAGVMQNPRHLVRRRGQEARLRCSPMKGHSHVYWYRQLPEEGLKFMVYLQKENIIDESGMPKERFSAEFPKEGPSILRIQQVVRGDSAAYFCASSPMGTGEEETQYFGPGTRLLVL.

The genes are TRBV30 and TRBJ1-4; unclear D gene. Deletions cut 0 bases from V and 8 bases from J, with 10 bases between. This CDR3 has 13 amino acids. The germline CDR1 and CDR2 sequences are GTSNPN and SVGIG (reference sequence). DNA of the CDR3: TGTGCCTGGAGTGTCCGGAGGCGGGAAAAACTGTTTTTT. Its protein product is CAWSVRRREKLFF.

The chain recombines TRBV7-2 with TRBJ2-5, with 7 bases that match TRBD2. The V gene end was trimmed by 4 bases and the J gene end by 2 bases; junction bases not matched to a gene: 7. CDR1 is SGHTA, CDR2 FQGNSA, per germline. This CDR3 comprises 15 residues. This CDR3 is CASSWRAGTQETQYF. CDR3 nucleotide sequence: TGTGCCAGCAGCTGGAGAGCGGGAACGCAAGAGACCCAGTACTTC. Based on the CDR3 plus reference TRBV7-2 and TRBJ2-5, the full variable domain is GAGVSQSPSNKVTEKGKDVELRCDPISGHTALYWYRQSLGQGLEFLIYFQGNSAPDKSGLPSDRFSAERTGGSVSTLTIQRTQQEDSAVYLCASSWRAGTQETQYFGPGTRLLVL.

V gene TRBV28 combines with J gene TRBJ2-7; 7 nucleotides align to TRBD1. Per germline, CDR1 MDHEN and CDR2 SYDVKM. The CDR3 is 14 amino acids. Trimming at V came to 3 bases and at J to 0 bases, leaving 2 bases not matched to a gene. The CDR3 DNA sequence: TGTGCCAGCAGTTTCACAGGGGACTCCTACGAGCAGTACTTC. This gives the protein CASSFTGDSYEQYF.

V usage is TRBV20-1 and J usage is TRBJ1-5; D perhaps matches TRBD1 (6 bases). CDR1 DFQATT and CDR2 SNEGSKA come from the germline V gene (reference sequence). Trimming removed 3 bases from V and 1 base from J, with 13 bases in between. The CDR3 loop spans 15 amino acids. The CDR3 DNA reads as TGCAGTGCTAGTCAGGGGAGAATAAGCAATCAGCCCCAGCATTTT. Residues: CSASQGRISNQPQHF.

This clone showed up just once. The J gene is TRBJ2-7, the V gene TRBV27; possible D gene TRBD2, 5 bases. The germline V gene has CDR1 MNHEY and CDR2 SMNVEV (reference sequence). The CDR3 is made up of 14 amino acids. V gave up 5 bases and J gave up 1 base, with 12 bases separating them. The CDR3 coding sequence is TGTGCCAGCAGTGTCTCGGGGAGATCCTACGAGCAGTACTTC. Translating gives CASSVSGRSYEQYF.

This chain joins TRBV3-1 (or the pseudogene TRBV3-2) and TRBJ1-1; D is uncertain. CDR1 is LGHDT, CDR2 YNNKEL, per germline (reference sequence). The CDR3 length is 13 residues. V was clipped by 4 bases and J by 1 base, with 7 bases between them. CDR3 bases: TGTGCCAGCAGCCGAGACGGGAACACTGAAGCTTTCTTT. It codes for CASSRDGNTEAFF.

This clone occurred once. V usage is TRBV19 and J usage is TRBJ2-3; D gene uncertain. Trimming removed 6 bases from V and 0 bases from J, with 13 bases in between. This CDR3 is 15 amino acids long. Germline V gene lookup returns CDR1 LNHDA and CDR2 SQIVND (reference sequence). CDR3 DNA sequence: TGTGCCAGTAGGGTAACGGCGGCTAGCACAGATACGCAGTATTTT. Amino acids: CASRVTAASTDTQYF.

V is TRBV5-5 and J is TRBJ2-1, with TRBD1 matching 9 bases. The CDR3 is made up of 15 amino acids. Trimming cost V 0 bases and J 4 bases; bases outside gene matches: 2. Germline-derived CDR1 and CDR2 are SGHKS and YYEKEE (reference sequence). CDR3 amino acids: CASSLGQGGYNEQFF. In DNA, the CDR3 is TGTGCCAGCAGCTTGGGACAGGGGGGGTACAATGAGCAGTTCTTC.

V and J are TRBV5-6 and TRBJ1-5; 8 bases align to TRBD1. The ends lost 4 bases at V and 7 bases at J; junction bases unmatched: 13. The V gene's germline CDR1 is SGHDT and CDR2 YYEEEE. The CDR3 covers 16 residues. Here the CDR3 reads CASSGGDRLASQPQHF. CDR3 DNA sequence: TGTGCCAGCAGCGGCGGGGACAGGTTGGCATCCCAGCCCCAGCATTTT.

The V call is TRBV30, the J call TRBJ1-1; no reliable D call. The CDR3 consists of 13 residues. Germline V CDR1 and CDR2: GTSNPN, SVGIG (reference sequence). V lost 0 bases and J lost 4, with 9 bases in between. DNA for the CDR3: TGTGCCTGGAGTGTACGTAGTAGCACTGAAGCTTTCTTT. Protein sequence: CAWSVRSSTEAFF. Filled out from reference TRBV30 and TRBJ1-1, the complete variable domain reads SQTIHQWPATLVQPVGSPLSLECTVEGTSNPNLYWYRQAAGRGLQLLFYSVGIGQISSEVPQNLSASRPQDRQFILSSKKLLLSDSGFYLCAWSVRSSTEAFFGQGTRLTVV.

In this sample, this clone turned up once. This chain connects TRBV18 to TRBJ1-2, with TRBD1 as a possible D gene (6 bases). The CDR3 runs 17 residues. V was cut by 1 base and J by 3 bases, with 18 bases left in between. CDR1 KGHSH and CDR2 LQKENI come from the germline V gene. For the CDR3, the DNA is TGTGCCAGCTCACCACGGCGGGCAGGGGTGTTAGACTATGGCTACACCTTC. Translated, it gives CASSPRRAGVLDYGYTF.